The T cell receptor (beta chain) under discussion was sequenced for a study of breast tumors, draining lymph nodes, adjacent tissues. This clonotype was observed many times. Its antigen remains unknown. Study-wide findings and caveats: The lymph node origin of tumor T cells was framed as consistent with a hypothesis, not demonstrated. The data were judged consistent with most tumor T cells coming from lymph node and expanding in tumor. Tumor TCR diversity was below lymph nodes but above nontumor tissue.

TCRdb re-called the multiplex PCR reads through MiXCR, storing one row per CDR3 protein. The table includes over 20,000 distinct CDR3 sequences, approximately 31% detected once. The sequenced sample was breast tumor tissue. The clonotype comes from a female donor with breast cancer. Some clones in this sample may be carry-over from other donors' samples.

In DNA, the CDR3 is TGTGCCAGCTCACCAACGATTACAGGGGGTCAGCCCCAGCATTTT. Translated, it gives CASSPTITGGQPQHF. V gene TRBV18 combines with J gene TRBJ1-5; 8 nucleotides match TRBD1. The CDR3 runs 15 residues. Germline loops: CDR1 KGHSH, CDR2 LQKENI. The trim removed 2 bases at V and 6 bases at J, leaving 6 bases unmatched.